This entry concerns a single T cell receptor (beta chain). The sample comes from a study of blood T cell repertoires in COVID-19. The overall study: Whether acute or convalescent, the COVID-19 samples came from the United States, Italy and Spain. T cells, B-cell-depleted T cells, or PBMCs supplied cDNA or gDNA.

As processed by the authors: The assay estimated nucleated cells by amplifying reference gene primers. Profiling relied on immunoSEQ multiplex PCR, and the TCRdb table lists in-frame clones only, not all of them. D and trimming were read from the DNA, whereas the V and J calls and clone size are those reported in that table. The sample yields about 63,000 clones, around 87% seen once. Germline CDR1 is LGHDT and CDR2 is YNNKEL (reference sequence). J lost 2 bases, V lost 4 bases, and 6 bases had no gene match. This CDR3 region has 15 residues. The TCR was taken from a man between 45 and 60 years old with active COVID-19. J is TRBJ2-7 and V is TRBV3-1 (or the pseudogene TRBV3-2); 9 nucleotides line up with TRBD2. Material: peripheral blood. CDR3 sequence: CASSRRLAETYEQYF. CDR3 sequence (DNA): TGTGCCAGCAGCCGCCGACTAGCGGAGACCTACGAGCAGTACTTC.